A selection of T cell receptor beta chains follows, all from one sample in a study of shared clonotypes between healthy human individuals. TCRdb's copy holds only in-frame clones and misses some; the assay was immunoSEQ multiplex PCR. The profile shows approximately 1.5 million clones, approximately 98.5% of them singletons. The sample was naive CD4+ T cells sorted from blood. The source of these receptors is a man in his thirties or forties in good health. Each CDR3 is given with its conserved first and last residue. D genes are given only for firm matches. Where a row states a size, it is once, few, many or the class of an expanded clone; other rows omit it.

CATSRLLDRGAYNEQFF,TGTGCCACCAGCAGACTCTTAGACAGGGGGGCCTACAATGAGCAGTTCTTC,TRBD1,NA,TRBJ2-1,TRBV15,17
CASSLYGNEQFF,TGTGCCAGCAGCTTGTATGGGAATGAGCAGTTCTTC,NA,NA,TRBJ2-1,TRBV5-4,12
CASSPDLVSYEQYF,TGTGCCAGCAGCCCCGACTTAGTCTCCTACGAGCAGTACTTC,NA,NA,TRBJ2-7,TRBV14,14
CASSVGLVANTGELFF,TGTGCCAGCAGCGTAGGACTAGTGGCGAACACCGGGGAGCTGTTTTTT,NA,NA,TRBJ2-2,TRBV9,16
CASSINDREVGNTGELFF,TGTGCCAGTAGTATAAACGACAGGGAGGTAGGGAACACCGGGGAGCTGTTTTTT,NA,NA,TRBJ2-2,TRBV19,18
CASSPGQGDYGYTF,TGTGCCAGCTCACCGGGACAGGGGGACTATGGCTACACCTTC,TRBD1,NA,TRBJ1-2,TRBV18,14
CASSSVEETQYF,TGTGCCAGCTCAAGTGTGGAGGAGACCCAGTACTTC,NA,NA,TRBJ2-5,TRBV18,12
CASSSSAGTDQETQYF,TGCGCCAGCAGTTCCTCCGCCGGGACAGATCAAGAGACCCAGTACTTC,TRBD1,NA,TRBJ2-5,TRBV10-1,16
CAGGSLGGYTF,TGTGCCGGGGGATCTCTGGGAGGCTACACCTTC,NA,NA,TRBJ1-2,TRBV19,11
CASSLRGLYEQYF,TGTGCCAGCAGCCTAAGGGGGCTCTACGAGCAGTACTTC,TRBD1,NA,TRBJ2-7,TRBV7-9,13
CASSLGHGTKTYEQYF,TGTGCCAGCAGTTTGGGACACGGGACGAAGACCTACGAGCAGTACTTC,NA,NA,TRBJ2-7,TRBV27,16
CASSSSRDGDTQYF,TGCGCCAGCAGCTCATCTCGCGACGGAGATACGCAGTATTTT,NA,NA,TRBJ2-3,TRBV5-1,14
CASSLVGYEQYF,TGTGCCAGCAGCTTAGTTGGGTACGAGCAGTACTTC,NA,NA,TRBJ2-7,TRBV7-2,12
CASTRDLRTDTQYF,TGTGCCAGCACGAGGGACCTCCGCACAGATACGCAGTATTTT,NA,NA,TRBJ2-3,TRBV5-6,14
CASSSGTGGDTQYF,TGCGCCAGCAGCTCCGGGACAGGGGGCGATACGCAGTATTTT,TRBD1,NA,TRBJ2-3,TRBV5-1,14
CASRAGTGGAFF,TGTGCCAGCAGAGCCGGGACAGGGGGTGCTTTCTTT,TRBD1,NA,TRBJ1-1,TRBV6-5,12
CASSLERTPKRGYTF,TGTGCCAGCAGCTTAGAAAGGACGCCTAAGAGGGGCTACACCTTC,NA,NA,TRBJ1-2,TRBV7-8,15
CASSWGASGRAEQYF,TGTGCCAGCAGCTGGGGGGCTAGCGGGAGGGCCGAGCAGTACTTC,TRBD2,NA,TRBJ2-7,TRBV7-2,15
CASSLGPRQGARNEQFF,TGCGCCAGCAGCCTGGGGCCTCGACAGGGGGCTAGGAATGAGCAGTTCTTC,TRBD1,NA,TRBJ2-1,TRBV5-1,17
CASRADRSSYEQYF,TGTGCCAGCAGGGCGGACAGGAGCTCCTACGAGCAGTACTTC,TRBD1,once,TRBJ2-7,TRBV6-4,14
CASSDSDSYEQYF,TGTGCCAGCAGCGACTCGGACTCCTACGAGCAGTACTTC,NA,NA,TRBJ2-7,TRBV7-3,13
CASSDSGTQYF,TGTGCCAGCAGTGACTCGGGTACGCAGTATTTT,NA,NA,TRBJ2-3,TRBV6-4,11
CASSSLYYGYTF,TGTGCCAGCAGCTCGTTATACTATGGCTACACCTTC,NA,NA,TRBJ1-2,TRBV11-2,12
CSVETTGSYEQYF,TGCAGCGTGGAAACAACCGGGAGCTACGAGCAGTACTTC,NA,NA,TRBJ2-7,TRBV29-1,13
CASSETGRNYGYTF,TGCGCCAGCAGTGAAACGGGAAGGAACTATGGCTACACCTTC,NA,NA,TRBJ1-2,TRBV10-2,14
CASSQGLFNEKLFF,TGTGCCAGCTCACAAGGGCTCTTTAATGAAAAACTGTTTTTT,NA,NA,TRBJ1-4,TRBV18,14
CASGPLRAGELFF,TGTGCCAGCGGTCCGTTAAGAGCCGGGGAGCTGTTTTTT,NA,once,TRBJ2-2,TRBV6-6,13
CASRKSSVDAQYF,TGTGCCAGCAGGAAATCTAGCGTAGATGCCCAGTACTTC,NA,NA,TRBJ2-5,TRBV25-1,13
CSALIREQYF,TGCAGCGCTCTAATCCGGGAGCAGTACTTC,NA,NA,TRBJ2-7,TRBV29-1,10
CVVTGDPGIQYF,TGTGTAGTTACGGGAGATCCGGGCATTCAGTACTTC,NA,NA,TRBJ2-4,TRBV6-6,12
CAWTAGGKQYF,TGTGCCTGGACCGCGGGGGGGAAGCAGTACTTC,TRBD2,NA,TRBJ2-7,TRBV30,11
CASSPGLAGDAYNEQFF,TGCGCCAGCAGCCCGGGACTAGCGGGAGATGCCTACAATGAGCAGTTCTTC,TRBD2,once,TRBJ2-1,TRBV5-1,17
CASSPGDLETQYF,TGTGCCAGCAGTCCAGGGGATCTGGAGACCCAGTACTTC,NA,NA,TRBJ2-5,TRBV28,13
CAFRYPPTSGRNEQFF,TGTGCCTTTAGATACCCCCCGACTAGCGGGAGGAATGAGCAGTTCTTC,TRBD2,NA,TRBJ2-1,TRBV30,16
CASSISGTGRGDTF,TGTGCCAGCAGCATCTCCGGGACAGGGAGGGGAGACACCTTC,TRBD1,NA,TRBJ1-2,TRBV5-4,14
CASSPPVQLNTEAFF,TGTGCCAGCTCACCACCGGTTCAATTGAACACTGAAGCTTTCTTT,NA,NA,TRBJ1-1,TRBV18,15
CASSTGLAGVADTQYF,TGCGCCAGCAGCACTGGACTAGCGGGAGTGGCAGATACGCAGTATTTT,TRBD2,once,TRBJ2-3,TRBV5-1,16
CASSVGHSREETQYF,TGTGCCAGCAGCGTAGGGCATAGCCGAGAAGAGACCCAGTACTTC,NA,NA,TRBJ2-5,TRBV9,15
CASSLYGGRHQPQHF,TGTGCCAGCAGCTTGTATGGGGGGAGGCATCAGCCCCAGCATTTT,NA,NA,TRBJ1-5,TRBV5-6,15
CASSQDRGRMNTEAFF,TGTGCCAGCAGCCAAGATCGTGGGAGGATGAACACTGAAGCTTTCTTT,NA,once,TRBJ1-1,TRBV4-2,16
CSVRPGGRSYEQYF,TGCAGCGTTCGCCCCGGCGGGAGATCCTACGAGCAGTACTTC,TRBD2,NA,TRBJ2-7,TRBV29-1,14
CASRRTGEETQYF,TGTGCCAGCAGGAGGACAGGCGAAGAGACCCAGTACTTC,TRBD1,NA,TRBJ2-5,TRBV6-1,13
CASSKYLREKKNIQYF,TGTGCCAGTAGCAAGTATCTCCGGGAGAAAAAAAACATTCAGTACTTC,NA,NA,TRBJ2-4,TRBV19,16
CASSPLAGAYNEQFF,TGTGCCAGCTCACCACTAGCGGGAGCGTACAATGAGCAGTTCTTC,TRBD2,NA,TRBJ2-1,TRBV18,15
CASSLGTGDFSEQYF,TGTGCCAGCAGCTTAGGGACAGGGGATTTTTCCGAGCAGTACTTC,TRBD1,NA,TRBJ2-7,TRBV7-3,15
CASSFSSGNEQFF,TGCGCCAGCAGTTTTTCTAGCGGCAATGAGCAGTTCTTC,TRBD2,NA,TRBJ2-1,TRBV5-1,13
CASSLLSMGLDNNEQFF,TGTGCCAGCAGCCTCCTCAGTATGGGACTGGACAACAATGAGCAGTTCTTC,NA,NA,TRBJ2-1,TRBV27,17
CASSYRTDVSGELFF,TGTGCCAGCAGCTACCGGACAGACGTTTCCGGGGAGCTGTTTTTT,NA,once,TRBJ2-2,TRBV5-4,15
CASSLQVGETQYF,TGCGCCAGCAGCTTGCAAGTGGGGGAGACCCAGTACTTC,NA,NA,TRBJ2-5,TRBV5-1,13
CASSLLPAVNSGSQFF,TGTGCCAGCAGCTTGCTACCCGCGGTAAACTCCGGGTCGCAGTTCTTC,NA,NA,TRBJ2-1,TRBV7-9,16
CASSLGSYGYTF,TGCGCCAGCAGCTTGGGAAGCTATGGCTACACCTTC,NA,NA,TRBJ1-2,TRBV5-1,12
CASSSPGASGNYEQCF,TGTGCCAGCAGCTCCCCGGGTGCTAGCGGGAACTACGAGCAGTGCTTC,TRBD2,NA,TRBJ2-7,TRBV7-8,16
CATKGRAGEAEQYF,TGTGCCACCAAAGGTCGGGCCGGGGAGGCGGAGCAGTACTTC,NA,NA,TRBJ2-7,TRBV15,14
CATSSRGSSYEQYF,TGTGCCACCAGCTCCCGCGGCAGCTCCTACGAGCAGTACTTC,NA,NA,TRBJ2-7,TRBV15,14
CATTGTNKETQYF,TGTGCCACAACCGGGACAAACAAAGAGACCCAGTACTTC,NA,NA,TRBJ2-5,TRBV10-3,13
CASSFDRDTDTQYF,TGCGCCAGCAGCTTCGACAGGGACACAGATACGCAGTATTTT,TRBD1,NA,TRBJ2-3,TRBV5-1,14
CASSVKVGTTYF,TGTGCCAGCAGTGTGAAAGTTGGGACTACGTACTTC,TRBD2,NA,TRBJ2-7,TRBV2,12
CASSNGYEQYF,TGTGCCAGTAGTAATGGGTACGAGCAGTACTTC,NA,NA,TRBJ2-7,TRBV19,11
CASSFFSGNQPQHF,TGTGCCAGCAGTTTTTTTTCCGGGAATCAGCCCCAGCATTTT,NA,NA,TRBJ1-5,TRBV28,14